The T cell receptor (beta chain) under discussion was sequenced for a study of cytomegalovirus exposure and HLA in healthy donors. A word on this clone: Its antigen is as yet unknown.

The PCR employed 60 Vbeta primers together with 13 Jbeta primers. Authors' methods: In a later analysis, 8.5 million to 14 million of about 80 million unique beta chains occurred in at least two donors. TCRdb's table, derived via immunoSEQ multiplex PCR, lists solely in-frame clones and lacks some. V, J and clone size derive from that table, while D and trimming were established from the DNA sequence. The top ten hold roughly 2% of the sample, which has 200,000 or so clones, approximately 82% seen once. General study results and limits: Later analysis showed most CMV-associated TCR beta chains appearing HLA-restricted. The Asian-associated ancestry cluster reportedly had fewer N-insertions than the roughly 670-donor mean in a later analysis.

This CDR3 has 12 residues. The V and J ends lost 1 base and 16 bases respectively, with 12 bases between them. The germline CDR1 and CDR2 sequences are SGDLS and YYNGEE. The TCR comes from a woman under 30 in good health and CMV-seropositive. The sample comprised PBMCs. The chain employs TRBV9 and TRBJ1-6; D remains ambiguous. This chain's CDR3 is CASSVTNSRLHF. CDR3 DNA: TGTGCCAGCAGCGTAACTAATTCAAGGCTCCACTTT.